One sample yielded the 7 T cell receptor beta chains listed below, sequenced in a study of T-cell reconstitution after alpha-beta-depleted transplantation in children. As it was prepared, the TCRbeta library received unique molecular identifiers. TCRdb reanalysed the PCR reads using MiXCR and keeps one entry per CDR3 protein. The sample lists some 600,000 distinct CDR3 sequences, approximately 16% seen once, with approximately 1% in the top ten. Sequenced material: PBMCs from the stem cell graft donor, taken from the stem cell graft. The receptors shown here come from a human donor who donated a stem cell graft to a child with acute myeloid leukemia.

This clonotype was counted ten times or more. J is TRBJ1-4 and V is TRBV12-3 or TRBV12-4; D is perhaps TRBD1 (5 bases). V was shortened by 7 bases and J by 3 bases, with 12 bases between the two germline ends. The CDR3 runs 14 residues. CDR3 loop: CASTRGSANEKLFF. In DNA, the CDR3 is TGTGCCAGCACGAGGGGTTCGGCTAATGAAAAACTGTTTTTT.

This chain's CDR3 is CASSQAKGQGNEQFF. Written as DNA, the CDR3 is TGCGCCAGCAGCCAAGCAAAAGGGCAGGGGAATGAGCAGTTCTTC. The V gene is TRBV4-3, the J gene TRBJ2-1; a possible D gene is TRBD1 (6 bases). V was cut by 1 base and J by 7 bases, with 14 bases left in between. The CDR3 runs 15 residues. Germline CDR1 and CDR2: LGHNA and YSLEER.

This clonotype was counted ten times or more. The V call is TRBV20-1, the J call TRBJ2-1, with 9 positions matching TRBD2. The CDR3 runs 13 residues. Germline V lookup: CDR1 DFQATT, CDR2 SNEGSKA (reference sequence). CDR3 protein: CSAGGGDYNEQFF. CDR3 bases: TGCAGCGCCGGCGGGGGGGACTACAATGAGCAGTTCTTC.

The rearrangement links TRBV13 to TRBJ2-5, with 9 bases lining up with TRBD2. With V trimmed by 1 base and J by 2 bases, 5 bases remained unmatched. The CDR3 length is 16 residues. Germline V gives CDR1 PRHDT, CDR2 FYEKMQ (reference sequence). The CDR3 spells CASSLALAGRQETQYF. DNA for the CDR3: TGTGCCAGCAGCTTAGCCCTAGCGGGGAGGCAAGAGACCCAGTACTTC. Drawing the rest from reference TRBV13 and TRBJ2-5, the complete variable domain is AAGVIQSPRHLIKEKRETATLKCYPIPRHDTVYWYQQGPGQDPQFLISFYEKMQSDKGSIPDRFSAQQFSDYHSELNMSSLELGDSALYFCASSLALAGRQETQYFGPGTRLLVL.

This clonotype occurred many times. CDR3 sequence: CSGVTGAGYEQYF. The CDR3, as DNA: TGCAGCGGGGTGACAGGGGCCGGGTACGAGCAGTACTTC. V is TRBV29-1 and J is TRBJ2-7; 8 nucleotides align to TRBD1. V was clipped by 7 bases and J by 4 bases; unmatched bases: 9. Germline V lookup: CDR1 SQVTM, CDR2 ANQGSEA. The CDR3 is 13 amino acids.

DNA for the CDR3: TGCAGTGCCAACGGACAACTTGGAAACACCATATATTTT. Its translation: CSANGQLGNTIYF. The gene calls are TRBV20-1 and TRBJ1-3, with a possible D match to TRBD1 (5 bases). The CDR3 is 13 amino acids. The V end was cut by 6 bases, the J end by 3 bases, with 12 bases between. CDR1 is DFQATT, CDR2 SNEGSKA, per germline (reference sequence).

This clonotype was picked up many times. The genes are TRBV6-1 and TRBJ2-1, with D possibly TRBD1 on 6 matching bases. V was trimmed by 3 bases and J by 2 bases, leaving 11 bases between them. The CDR3 is 15 amino acids. In germline, CDR1 is MNHNS, CDR2 SASEGT. CDR3 amino acids: CASSETGPPYNEQFF. The CDR3 region has the DNA TGTGCCAGCAGTGAGACAGGACCTCCCTACAATGAGCAGTTCTTC.